This TCR beta chain was captured by sequencing in a study of cytomegalovirus exposure and HLA in healthy donors. V was shortened by 5 bases and J by 0 bases, with 10 bases between the two germline ends. The CDR3 sequence is 14 residues long. CDR1 and CDR2 (germline): MNHEY, SMNVEV (reference sequence). The PCR employed 60 Vbeta primers together with 13 Jbeta primers. Repertoires were generated with immunoSEQ multiplex PCR, while TCRdb's copy carries only in-frame clones and drops some. The sample has 45,000 to 65,000 clones; about two thirds are singletons. This clone was counted only a few times. This chain links TRBV27 with TRBJ1-1; a weak D match, TRBD1 (5 bases). This receptor was obtained from a woman in her fifties or sixties in good health and CMV-seropositive. The sequenced sample consisted of PBMCs. This CDR3 is CASSRGEMNTEAFF. The CDR3 bases are TGTGCCAGCAGTCGGGGGGAAATGAACACTGAAGCTTTCTTT.